The rows below give T cell receptor beta chains drawn from one sample of a study of blood T cell repertoires in COVID-19. Measured with immunoSEQ multiplex PCR; TCRdb has only the in-frame clones, and not every one. Found here are under 140,000 clones, about 75% of them singletons; the top ten hold around 16%. Sequenced input: peripheral blood. These receptors originate from a woman older than 75 with active or convalescent COVID-19. Each CDR3 is given with its conserved first and last residue. Fields, in order: CDR3 protein, CDR3 DNA, V gene, D gene, clone size, J gene. The D gene is left open where the match is weak. Size values are once, few and many counts, or a class for expanded clones, and some rows have none.

cdr3_aa: CASSYRMRDEVRSYNEQFF; cdr3_nt: TGCGCCAGCAGCTACCGGATGCGCGACGAGGTTCGCTCCTACAATGAGCAGTTCTTC; v_call: TRBV5-1; d_call: .; clone_size: once; j_call: TRBJ2-1
cdr3_aa: CASSPGGGYEQYF; cdr3_nt: TGTGCCAGCAGCCCCGGGGGAGGCTACGAGCAGTACTTC; v_call: TRBV7-8; d_call: .; clone_size: .; j_call: TRBJ2-7
cdr3_aa: CASSLEGGQGIF; cdr3_nt: TGTGCCAGCAGCTTAGAGGGCGGACAGGGAATCTTT; v_call: TRBV7-9; d_call: TRBD1; clone_size: .; j_call: TRBJ1-1
cdr3_aa: CAISERGSDEQFF; cdr3_nt: TGTGCCATCAGTGAGCGGGGATCTGATGAGCAGTTCTTC; v_call: TRBV10-3; d_call: .; clone_size: .; j_call: TRBJ2-1
cdr3_aa: CASSQSVLAGGPQGTQYF; cdr3_nt: TGTGCCAGCAGCCAAAGTGTATTAGCGGGAGGGCCACAAGGTACGCAGTATTTT; v_call: TRBV4-2; d_call: TRBD2; clone_size: few; j_call: TRBJ2-3
cdr3_aa: CASSLSRGSGELFF; cdr3_nt: TGTGCCAGCAGCCTCTCTAGGGGGAGCGGGGAGCTGTTTTTT; v_call: TRBV7-8; d_call: .; clone_size: once; j_call: TRBJ2-2
cdr3_aa: CSASWTGTQETQYF; cdr3_nt: TGCAGTGCTAGTTGGACAGGGACCCAAGAGACCCAGTACTTC; v_call: TRBV20-1; d_call: TRBD1; clone_size: .; j_call: TRBJ2-5
cdr3_aa: CASSPILTSGDNEQFF; cdr3_nt: TGTGCCAGTAGTCCGATCCTCACTAGCGGGGACAATGAGCAGTTCTTC; v_call: TRBV19; d_call: TRBD2; clone_size: .; j_call: TRBJ2-1
cdr3_aa: CASSVVDRGSPNFYNEQFF; cdr3_nt: TGTGCCAGCAGCGTAGTGGACAGGGGGTCCCCGAACTTCTACAATGAGCAGTTCTTC; v_call: TRBV9; d_call: TRBD1; clone_size: .; j_call: TRBJ2-1
cdr3_aa: CASSFGLAYEQYF; cdr3_nt: TGCGCCAGCAGCTTTGGACTAGCCTACGAGCAGTACTTC; v_call: TRBV5-1; d_call: TRBD2; clone_size: .; j_call: TRBJ2-7
cdr3_aa: CASSALTGGYGYTF; cdr3_nt: TGTGCCAGCAGTGCCCTGACAGGGGGTTATGGCTACACCTTC; v_call: TRBV25-1; d_call: TRBD1; clone_size: .; j_call: TRBJ1-2
cdr3_aa: CASSPPESRGGTEAFF; cdr3_nt: TGTGCCAGCTCACCACCGGAATCTAGGGGGGGTACTGAAGCTTTCTTT; v_call: TRBV18; d_call: .; clone_size: .; j_call: TRBJ1-1